This entry is about one TCR beta chain. V lost 8 bases to trimming and J lost 1 base, with 11 bases between them. Germline CDR1 reads ENHRY; CDR2 reads SYGVKD. The CDR3 has 13 amino acids. TCRdb reprocessed the 5' RACE reads via MiXCR and lists one record per CDR3 protein. This table holds roughly 76,000 distinct CDR3 sequences, approximately 5.4% found once. The sample belongs to a study of T cells of healthy individuals. This chain connects TRBV10-3 to TRBJ1-1; possible D gene TRBD1, 6 bases. The sequence came from a female donor in good health. The CDR3 sequence: CAIQGQQNTEAFF. Written as DNA, the CDR3 is TGTGCCATCCAGGGACAACAGAACACTGAAGCTTTCTTT.